This T cell receptor beta chain comes out of a study of cytomegalovirus exposure and HLA in healthy donors. Germline V CDR1 and CDR2: SNHLY, FYNNEI. The CDR3 sequence is 15 residues long. The trim removed 8 bases at V and 6 bases at J, leaving 9 bases unmatched. The donors, nominally healthy at sampling, likely had unrecorded immune exposures. The study's findings and limits: Earlier analysis looked at TCR beta V segments, and most were productive about 90% or about 30% of the time.

As for this clone: Its specificity is not known.

This PCR relied on a set of 60 Vbeta primers and 13 Jbeta primers. Assay: immunoSEQ multiplex PCR; the TCRdb copy retains only in-frame clones and omits some. The data contain 100,000 to 150,000 clones, about two thirds of them singletons. The TCR was taken from a woman aged 55-75 years in good health and CMV-seropositive. The chain links TRBV2 to TRBJ2-1; 11 nucleotides line up with TRBD2. Sequenced material: PBMCs. The CDR3 spells CASRNSGGASNEQFF. The DNA of the CDR3 is TGTGCCAGCCGAAATAGCGGGGGGGCCTCCAATGAGCAGTTCTTC.